This T cell receptor beta chain was identified in a study of cytomegalovirus exposure and HLA in healthy donors. Overall study context: Within the Caucasian-associated ancestry cluster were around 81% of the roughly 380 genotyped donors.

For the donor in question, CMV serostatus went unrecorded. Vbeta (60) and Jbeta (13) primers were used in the PCR. The data were produced by immunoSEQ multiplex PCR, yet TCRdb's version contains in-frame clones alone and is incomplete. The sample contains fewer than 150,000 clones, around 80% of which appear only once. V was clipped by 0 bases and J by 3 bases; unmatched bases: 8. The CDR3 is 17 amino acids. Germline V gene lookup returns CDR1 MGHRA and CDR2 YSYEKL. On this clone: What it binds is unknown.

The study's findings and limits: Across donors, most TCRs were seen rarely, yet some public ones were widespread.

Sequencing was done on a sample of PBMCs. The chain recombines TRBV4-1 with TRBJ1-5; 7 bases line up with TRBD1. The source is a man aged 30 to 45 in good health. The CDR3 DNA reads TGCGCCAGCAGCCAAGAAGGGGGACAGCGCCTCAATCAGCCCCAGCATTTT. Amino acids: CASSQEGGQRLNQPQHF.